This TCR beta chain was recovered during a study of blood T cell repertoires in COVID-19. This CDR3 is 13 amino acids long. Germline V gene sequence: CDR1 SNHLY, CDR2 FYNNEI. Trimming at V came to 7 bases and at J to 3 bases, leaving 2 bases not matched to a gene. Profiled with immunoSEQ multiplex PCR; TCRdb holds only in-frame clones, not every one. The data contain 35,000 to 50,000 clones, 92% of them seen just once; the ten biggest clones take up 9.2%. The sequenced sample consisted of peripheral blood. This chain uses TRBV2 with TRBJ2-3, with TRBD2 identical over 9 bases. The TCR originated in a man aged 50 or older with active COVID-19. The CDR3 loop reads CASTSGDTDTQYF. The DNA for the CDR3 is TGTGCCAGCACTAGCGGGGATACAGATACGCAGTATTTT.